This is a list of T cell receptor beta chains from one sample in a study of response to subunit inactivated influenza vaccine. A single record per CDR3 protein comes from TCRdb applying MiXCR to the RT-PCR reads. The sample contains under 550,000 distinct CDR3 sequences, around 7.9% of which appear only once. Sequencing was performed on PBMCs from blood, taken 23 months after vaccination. These receptors were collected from a man between 50 and 69 years old who received an inactivated influenza vaccine. CDR3s include the opening cysteine and the closing phenylalanine or tryptophan. The order of the fields is J gene, clone size, D gene, V gene, CDR3 length, CDR3 protein, CDR3 DNA. The D gene is left open where the match is weak. Expanded clones are given a class, and other clones once, few, many or no size at all.

TRBJ2-7	many	NA	TRBV7-2	13	CASSLGTRYEQYF	TGTGCCAGCAGCTTGGGGACTCGCTACGAGCAGTACTTC
TRBJ2-1	few	TRBD2	TRBV28	16	CASRALAGAGYNEQFF	TGTGCCAGCAGAGCGCTAGCGGGAGCGGGGTACAATGAGCAGTTCTTC
TRBJ1-5	NA	NA	TRBV3-1	14	CASSGAGSNQPQHF	TGTGCCAGCAGCGGCGCGGGAAGCAATCAGCCCCAGCATTTT
TRBJ1-3	few	NA	TRBV7-2	15	CASSLGRLSGNTIYF	TGTGCCAGCAGCTTAGGACGGCTCTCTGGAAACACCATATATTTT
TRBJ1-4	NA	NA	TRBV15	16	CATVPTGGRTNEKLFF	TGTGCCACCGTTCCGACCGGGGGTCGAACTAATGAAAAACTGTTTTTT
TRBJ2-1	few	NA	TRBV19	19	CASSIGSFLGLGSYNEQFF	TGTGCCAGTAGTATAGGTTCCTTCTTGGGTTTAGGGTCCTACAATGAGCAGTTCTTC
TRBJ2-5	many	NA	TRBV5-1	14	CASSLDSRQETQYF	TGCGCCAGCAGCTTGGACTCGCGGCAAGAGACCCAGTACTTC
TRBJ2-7	NA	TRBD1	TRBV7-9	14	CASRAGTGPYEQYF	TGTGCCAGCAGGGCCGGGACAGGGCCCTACGAGCAGTACTTC
TRBJ1-2	NA	TRBD1	TRBV6-1	15	CASGPYSPTGDGYTF	TGTGCCAGCGGACCCTACTCCCCGACAGGGGACGGCTACACCTTC
TRBJ2-5	few	TRBD2	TRBV7-2	14	CASSFAGVRETQYF	TGTGCCAGCAGCTTTGCGGGAGTAAGAGAGACCCAGTACTTC
TRBJ2-3	NA	NA	TRBV20-1	12	CSAEDGTDTQYF	TGCAGTGCTGAGGACGGCACAGATACGCAGTATTTT
TRBJ1-2	NA	NA	TRBV4-1	15	CASSQVGREVHGYTF	TGCGCCAGCAGCCAAGTCGGCAGGGAGGTTCATGGCTACACCTTC
TRBJ2-7	NA	TRBD1	TRBV20-1	15	CSARGPGGVTYEQYF	TGCAGTGCTAGAGGGCCAGGGGGCGTAACCTACGAGCAGTACTTC
TRBJ1-1	NA	NA	TRBV3-1	15	CASSKGVGPHTEAFF	TGTGCCAGCAGCAAGGGGGTAGGACCACACACTGAAGCTTTCTTT
TRBJ2-7	few	NA	TRBV12-3/TRBV12-4	15	CASSQTAGFSYEQYF	TGTGCCAGCAGCCAAACTGCGGGATTTTCCTACGAGCAGTACTTC
TRBJ1-6	NA	NA	TRBV7-2	15	CASSLDRAQGLPLHF	TGTGCCAGCAGCTTAGACCGGGCCCAGGGTTTGCCCCTCCACTTT
TRBJ2-7	NA	NA	TRBV4-3	14	CASSQLSYSYEQYF	TGCGCCAGCAGCCAATTGTCCTACAGCTACGAGCAGTACTTC
TRBJ2-3	many	TRBD2	TRBV5-1	15	CASRRAGGLVDTQYF	TGCGCCAGCAGGCGAGCGGGGGGGCTTGTAGATACGCAGTATTTT
TRBJ2-3	few	NA	TRBV20-1	19	CSARDTTTALGVHTDTQYF	TGCAGTGCTAGAGATACGACTACGGCCCTTGGGGTCCACACAGATACGCAGTATTTT
TRBJ2-2	NA	TRBD2	TRBV4-3	16	CASSQGAGGVTGELFF	TGCGCCAGCAGCCAAGGAGCGGGGGGTGTCACCGGGGAGCTGTTTTTT
TRBJ1-2	many	NA	TRBV4-3	15	CASSQDRTRFYGYTF	TGCGCCAGCAGCCAAGATAGGACACGATTCTATGGCTACACCTTC
TRBJ2-2	NA	NA	TRBV11-2	13	CASSFGVTGELFF	TGTGCCAGCAGCTTCGGGGTTACCGGGGAGCTGTTTTTT
TRBJ2-1	many	TRBD2	TRBV9	16	CASSVGPSGSSNEQFF	TGTGCCAGCAGCGTAGGTCCTAGCGGGTCGAGCAATGAGCAGTTCTTC
TRBJ2-5	many	NA	TRBV29-1	10	CSVHSGSQYF	TGCAGCGTGCACTCCGGCTCCCAGTACTTC
TRBJ2-3	NA	TRBD1	TRBV20-1	15	CSAAPATGTSGTQYF	TGCAGTGCCGCCCCGGCGACAGGGACCTCCGGTACGCAGTATTTT
TRBJ1-4	NA	NA	TRBV4-1	16	CASSPARLGTNEKLFF	TGCGCCAGCAGCCCCGCGAGACTGGGAACTAATGAAAAACTGTTTTTT
TRBJ1-5	NA	NA	TRBV4-2	13	CASSQDVGQPQHF	TGTGCCAGCAGCCAAGATGTGGGTCAGCCCCAGCATTTT
TRBJ2-1	NA	TRBD2	TRBV6-2/TRBV6-3	16	CASSYGSGKPYNEQFF	TGTGCCAGCAGTTATGGTAGCGGGAAGCCCTACAATGAGCAGTTCTTC
TRBJ2-1	many	TRBD1	TRBV7-8	15	CASSPDRGPYNEQFF	TGTGCCAGCAGCCCCGACAGGGGGCCCTACAATGAGCAGTTCTTC
TRBJ1-1	many	NA	TRBV27	17	CASSPHARGRWNTEAFF	TGTGCCAGCAGCCCCCACGCGAGGGGCCGATGGAACACTGAAGCTTTCTTT
TRBJ1-1	many	TRBD1	TRBV7-9	17	CASSLAWGQGTNTEAFF	TGTGCCAGCAGCTTAGCTTGGGGACAGGGCACGAACACTGAAGCTTTCTTT
TRBJ2-7	few	TRBD1	TRBV15	15	CATSSRTGGLYEQYF	TGTGCCACCAGCAGCCGGACAGGGGGTTTGTACGAGCAGTACTTC
TRBJ2-1	NA	NA	TRBV5-1	16	CASSLERRSSYNEQFF	TGCGCCAGCAGCTTGGAGCGCAGGAGCTCCTACAATGAGCAGTTCTTC
TRBJ1-6	few	NA	TRBV4-2	15	CASSQDRQINSPLHF	TGTGCCAGCAGCCAAGATCGACAGATAAATTCACCCCTCCACTTT
TRBJ2-2	few	NA	TRBV14	14	CASSKITGTGELFF	TGTGCCAGCAGCAAAATAACCGGGACCGGGGAGCTGTTTTTT
TRBJ1-1	few	NA	TRBV6-2/TRBV6-3	17	CASSRARGREWGTEAFF	TGTGCCAGCAGTCGCGCTAGAGGTAGGGAGTGGGGCACTGAAGCTTTCTTT
TRBJ2-1	many	TRBD1	TRBV3-1	13	CASSPTGGHEQFF	TGTGCCAGCAGCCCGACAGGGGGCCATGAGCAGTTCTTC
TRBJ2-2	few	NA	TRBV3-1	15	CASSKLAQGTGELFF	TGTGCCAGCAGCAAACTGGCACAGGGAACCGGGGAGCTGTTTTTT
TRBJ1-3	NA	NA	TRBV27	14	CASKKGSSGNTIYF	TGTGCCAGCAAGAAGGGGAGCTCTGGAAACACCATATATTTT
TRBJ1-2	NA	NA	TRBV20-1	16	CSARDPEWGGNYGYTF	TGCAGTGCTAGAGACCCGGAATGGGGCGGTAACTATGGCTACACCTTC
TRBJ1-4	many	NA	TRBV28	10	CASRGEKLFF	TGTGCCAGCAGGGGAGAAAAACTGTTTTTT
TRBJ2-1	NA	NA	TRBV5-1	13	CASSLTLRNEQFF	TGCGCCAGCAGCTTGACCTTGCGTAATGAGCAGTTCTTC
TRBJ2-3	NA	NA	TRBV27	13	CASSQTVLDTQYF	TGTGCCAGCAGTCAAACAGTACTCGATACGCAGTATTTT
TRBJ2-3	NA	NA	TRBV7-2	15	CASSLDVVRKDTQYF	TGTGCCAGCAGCTTAGACGTGGTCAGAAAAGATACGCAGTATTTT
TRBJ1-6	many	TRBD1	TRBV4-3	15	CASSQAGTGNSPLHF	TGCGCCAGCAGCCAAGCCGGGACAGGGAATTCACCCCTCCACTTT
TRBJ2-1	few	TRBD2	TRBV9	15	CASSGRDYTYNEQFF	TGTGCCAGCAGCGGGAGGGACTATACCTACAATGAGCAGTTCTTC
TRBJ2-7	few	TRBD1	TRBV20-1	17	CSARTQGGGQGNVKQYF	TGCAGTGCTAGAACCCAAGGTGGGGGACAGGGAAATGTGAAGCAGTACTTC
TRBJ2-7	NA	NA	TRBV27	15	CASSLSGRGLYEQYF	TGTGCCAGCAGTTTATCGGGCAGGGGACTCTACGAGCAGTACTTC
TRBJ2-3	many	NA	TRBV5-1	18	CASSLASDSSRITDTQYF	TGCGCCAGCAGCTTGGCCTCGGACTCCTCAAGAATCACAGATACGCAGTATTTT
TRBJ2-7	many	NA	TRBV12-3/TRBV12-4	14	CASSLGGRRYEQYF	TGTGCCAGCAGTTTAGGGGGGCGCCGGTACGAGCAGTACTTC
TRBJ2-1	NA	NA	TRBV27	15	CASRPNTLQVFQQVF	TGTGCCAGCAGGCCTAACACTCTCCAAGTCTTCCAACAAGTCTTC
TRBJ1-1	many	TRBD1	TRBV4-2	19	CASSQDSRPGQGGSTEAFF	TGTGCCAGCAGCCAAGATTCCAGACCGGGACAGGGAGGGAGCACTGAAGCTTTCTTT
TRBJ2-3	few	NA	TRBV20-1	12	CSARPVTDTQYF	TGCAGTGCTAGACCTGTAACAGATACGCAGTATTTT
TRBJ2-7	NA	NA	TRBV6-6	11	CASSNSYEQHF	TGTGCCAGCAGTAACTCCTACGAGCAGCACTTC
TRBJ2-1	many	NA	TRBV7-9	12	CASSLEGNEQFF	TGTGCCAGCAGCTTAGAGGGGAATGAGCAGTTCTTC
TRBJ2-7	NA	TRBD1	TRBV28	14	CASSLTPGGNEQYF	TGTGCCAGCAGTTTAACGCCAGGGGGTAACGAGCAGTACTTC
TRBJ2-5	many	TRBD2	TRBV4-2	17	CASSRLTGTSGSETQYF	TGTGCCAGCAGCCGTCTTACCGGGACTAGCGGATCGGAGACCCAGTACTTC
TRBJ2-1	few	NA	TRBV18	16	CASSPSWLATNNEQFF	TGTGCCAGCTCACCATCGTGGCTAGCGACAAACAATGAGCAGTTCTTC